The text below deals with one T cell receptor (beta chain). Its antigen remains unknown. The CDR3 has 14 amino acids. The V end was cut by 0 bases, the J end by 4 bases, with 13 bases between. Looked up from germline, CDR1 is GTSNPN and CDR2 is SVGIG (reference sequence). The RNA input was 0.5 to 1 ug, and it was reverse transcribed with random hexamers. Amplification of the TCR beta CDR3 was carried out by immunoSEQ multiplex PCR, which spanned a total of 54 Vbeta and 13 Jbeta segments. TCRdb reprocessed the immunoSEQ multiplex PCR reads with MiXCR, giving one entry per CDR3 protein. The sample records fewer than 80,000 distinct CDR3 sequences, over 85% being singletons. This specimen comes from a study of CD8 T cells in Susac syndrome. The T cells that were sequenced for TCR beta were CD8+ and CD4+ cells from blood. Stable or active relapsing-remitting multiple sclerosis, untreated and meeting revised McDonald criteria, defined the controls.

Overall study findings and caveats: In its TCR sequencing and HLA analysis, the study acknowledged that the number of individuals was relatively small.

The receptor was derived from a human donor with multiple sclerosis. The V and J genes are TRBV30 and TRBJ2-7; D may be TRBD2 (5 bases). The sequenced sample was CD8+ T cells from PBMCs. The CDR3 sequence: CAWSVASGLYEQYF. In DNA form, the CDR3 reads TGTGCCTGGAGTGTAGCCTCAGGACTTTACGAGCAGTACTTC.